These T cell receptor beta chains were read from a single sample in a study of T cells in Graves' hyperthyroidism and ophthalmopathy. TCRdb recomputed calls from the multiplex PCR reads with MiXCR, one row per CDR3 protein. The table records about 690,000 distinct CDR3 sequences, roughly a sixth of them present only once. The specimen was blood. These receptors all stem from a man aged 45 to 65 with Graves' hyperthyroidism. Both conserved end residues are part of each CDR3. The D gene is left open where the match is weak. Size is stated for part of the rows, as once, few or many counts, or as a class when the clone is expanded.

v_gene,d_gene,j_gene,abundance,CDR3aa,CDR3nt
TRBV11-2,.,TRBJ1-2,.,CASSPPRYGYTF,TGTGCCAGCAGTCCCCCCCGCTATGGCTACACCTTC
TRBV6-1,TRBD1,TRBJ1-2,.,CASSSRDRGPRGYTF,TGTGCCAGCAGCAGCCGGGACAGGGGTCCGAGAGGCTACACCTTC
TRBV20-1,TRBD2,TRBJ2-4,.,CSASDNSGRTLGKNIQYF,TGCAGTGCTAGCGACAATAGCGGGAGAACTCTCGGCAAAAACATTCAGTACTTC
TRBV5-1,TRBD2,TRBJ2-1,few,CASQAGGGSSYNEQFF,TGCGCCAGCCAAGCCGGGGGGGGTAGCTCCTACAATGAGCAGTTCTTC
TRBV2,.,TRBJ2-3,many,CASSDRPSTDTQYF,TGTGCCAGCAGTGACAGACCTAGCACAGATACGCAGTATTTT
TRBV6-1,.,TRBJ2-2,many,CASISMGNTGELFF,TGTGCCAGCATAAGTATGGGGAACACCGGGGAGCTGTTTTTT
TRBV27,TRBD2,TRBJ2-7,many,CASSSSGSRHEQYF,TGTGCCAGCAGTTCTAGCGGGAGCAGGCACGAGCAGTACTTC
TRBV7-2,TRBD1,TRBJ1-1,few,CATNRGPRTEAFF,TGTGCTACCAACAGGGGCCCCAGGACTGAAGCTTTCTTT
TRBV14,.,TRBJ2-7,.,CASSQEGLYYEQYF,TGTGCCAGCAGCCAAGAAGGGCTCTACTACGAGCAGTACTTC
TRBV27,.,TRBJ1-1,.,CAGSKGDNGTEAFF,TGTGCCGGCAGTAAAGGGGATAACGGCACTGAAGCTTTCTTT
TRBV2,TRBD1,TRBJ1-4,many,CASSEAGGERKLFF,TGTGCCAGCAGTGAAGCAGGGGGCGAAAGAAAACTGTTTTTT
TRBV7-2,.,TRBJ2-7,many,CASSSFNRDGSYEQYF,TGTGCCAGCAGCTCCTTCAACAGGGATGGTTCCTACGAGCAGTACTTC
TRBV27,TRBD1,TRBJ2-7,few,CATTGGIEQYF,TGTGCCACCACAGGGGGCATTGAGCAGTACTTC
TRBV18,.,TRBJ2-3,many,CASSPPSVPDTQYF,TGTGCCAGCTCACCACCGTCTGTCCCAGATACGCAGTATTTT
TRBV7-2,.,TRBJ2-7,.,CASSLGFGGDSPYEQYF,TGTGCCAGCAGCTTAGGTTTTGGCGGGGATTCCCCCTACGAGCAGTACTTC
TRBV19,.,TRBJ1-1,many,CASRDWAFKGTEAFF,TGTGCCAGTAGAGATTGGGCTTTCAAGGGAACTGAAGCTTTCTTT
TRBV6-1,.,TRBJ2-7,.,CASKVGGIGEQYF,TGTGCCAGCAAAGTTGGGGGGATAGGCGAGCAGTACTTC